These 11 T cell receptor beta chains were sequenced from one sample in a study of T cells after yellow fever vaccination (dated by TCRdb to between 2019 and 2020). The treatment or condition label here, explained by the study, means: live attenuated yellow fever vaccine strain. Library preparation employed 5' RACE. Data came from an Illumina HiSeq 2500. TCRdb trimmed public reads at Q25 via fastp, called clones via MiXCR and kept in-frame beta chains. Entries are consolidated by CDR3 protein sequence, retaining the most common genes and DNA. The sample table holds 500,000 to 650,000 distinct CDR3 sequences, of which less than 20% were seen once. The biggest ten clones account for around 16% of the sample. The input for sequencing was PBMCs, taken roughly 5 days after the first yellow fever vaccination. These receptor sequences come from a man younger than 35 who received the YFV17D yellow fever vaccine.

The chain has TRBV7-8 and TRBJ1-1; D not certain. Germline CDR1 SGHVS, CDR2 FQNEAQ. The CDR3 extends over 13 amino acids. Trimming removed 5 bases at V and 8 bases at J, with 15 bases between. The chain's CDR3 is CASSAPGAREAFF. In nucleotides, the CDR3 is TGTGCCAGCAGCGCCCCGGGAGCACGAGAAGCTTTCTTT.

There are many counts of this clonotype. The chain recombines TRBV10-3 with TRBJ2-5; possibly TRBD1 for D (6 bases). The CDR3 sequence is 15 residues long. Germline V gene data show CDR1 as ENHRY and CDR2 as SYGVKD. Trimming shortened V by 4 bases and J by 3 bases, and 15 bases separated the two germline ends. CDR3 in amino acids: CAISAGTPEEETQYF. CDR3 nucleotides: TGTGCCATCAGTGCGGGGACACCCGAAGAAGAGACCCAGTACTTC.

The rearrangement links TRBV10-3 to TRBJ2-5, with D possibly being TRBD2 (6 bases). The germline CDR1 and CDR2 sequences are ENHRY and SYGVKD. The CDR3 runs to 13 residues. Trimming shortened V by 6 bases and J by 3 bases, and 11 bases separated the two germline ends. CDR3 nucleotides: TGTGCCATCAGGGGGGACTTGGAAGAGACCCAGTACTTC. The encoded protein is CAIRGDLEETQYF.

This clonotype was counted many times. The chain carries TRBV28 and TRBJ1-2; 8 nucleotides agree with TRBD1. V gave up 1 base and J gave up 7 bases; unmatched junction bases: 5. Germline CDR1 and CDR2: MDHEN and SYDVKM. The CDR3 has 14 amino acids. Here the CDR3 reads CASSLSAGGFGYTF. The CDR3 nucleotides are TGTGCCAGCAGTTTATCGGCAGGGGGCTTTGGCTACACCTTC.

The chain combines TRBV20-1 with TRBJ2-3; 7 bases map to TRBD1. This CDR3 is built from 14 residues. The junction had 11 bases not matched to a gene; V was cut back by 5 bases and J by 6 bases. Germline loops: CDR1 DFQATT, CDR2 SNEGSKA (reference sequence). The CDR3 loop reads CSARRGGEGDTQYF. Here the CDR3 DNA reads TGCAGTGCTCGGCGAGGGGGCGAGGGGGATACGCAGTATTTT.

This clonotype was detected a few times. The V and J genes are TRBV5-5 and TRBJ1-4; D ambiguous. V was cut by 4 bases and J by 0 bases, with 13 bases left in between. Germline V gives CDR1 SGHKS, CDR2 YYEKEE (reference sequence). The CDR3 has 16 residues. This chain's CDR3 is CASSPRHRSTNEKLFF. CDR3 coding DNA: TGTGCCAGCAGCCCCAGACACCGGTCAACTAATGAAAAACTGTTTTTT.

This clonotype was picked up a small number of times. The genes are TRBV11-2 and TRBJ2-5; 14 bases fit TRBD2. V was pared by 2 bases and J by 4 bases, with 15 bases of the junction left unmatched. Germline V CDR1 and CDR2: SGHAT, FQNNGV. This CDR3 comprises 20 residues. CDR3 region: CASSLPRLAGGPPYGETQYF. The CDR3 DNA sequence: TGTGCCAGCAGCTTACCTCGACTAGCGGGGGGGCCCCCGTATGGAGAGACCCAGTACTTC.

V gene TRBV6-1 combines with J gene TRBJ1-2; 9 bases map to TRBD1. With 4 bases clipped from V and 8 bases from J, the junction kept 8 bases outside the gene matches. This CDR3 has 14 amino acids. Germline V gene sequence: CDR1 MNHNS, CDR2 SASEGT. The CDR3 DNA is TGTGCCAGCAGTGCCGAGGGACAGGGATTCGGCTACACCTTC. This gives the protein CASSAEGQGFGYTF.

The CDR3 region is CASSFLGGATNEKLFF. The CDR3, as DNA: TGCGCCAGCAGCTTCCTAGGGGGCGCAACTAATGAAAAACTGTTTTTT. The rearrangement uses TRBV5-1 and TRBJ1-4; 7 nucleotides align to TRBD1. In germline, CDR1 is SGHRS, CDR2 YFSETQ. The CDR3 runs to 16 residues. Trimming at V came to 2 bases and at J to 0 bases, leaving 4 bases not matched to a gene.

CDR3 protein: CAISDPLAGGQETQYF. The CDR3 DNA sequence: TGTGCCATCAGTGACCCGCTAGCGGGGGGCCAAGAGACCCAGTACTTC. The chain uses TRBV10-3 and TRBJ2-5; 11 bases align to TRBD2. CDR1 is ENHRY and CDR2 is SYGVKD in the germline V gene. The CDR3 extends over 16 amino acids. V shed 3 bases and J 1 base; nucleotides not matched to a gene: 4.

This clonotype was found a few times. The chain has TRBV12-5 and TRBJ2-5; tentative D call: TRBD1 (5 bases). From germline, CDR1 is LGHNT and CDR2 FRNRAP. The CDR3 is made up of 14 amino acids. V shed 2 bases and J shed 3 bases, with 10 bases lying between them. The CDR3 region has the DNA TGTGCTAGTGGTTTGCATAGGGGTGAAGAGACCCAGTACTTC. Translated: CASGLHRGEETQYF.